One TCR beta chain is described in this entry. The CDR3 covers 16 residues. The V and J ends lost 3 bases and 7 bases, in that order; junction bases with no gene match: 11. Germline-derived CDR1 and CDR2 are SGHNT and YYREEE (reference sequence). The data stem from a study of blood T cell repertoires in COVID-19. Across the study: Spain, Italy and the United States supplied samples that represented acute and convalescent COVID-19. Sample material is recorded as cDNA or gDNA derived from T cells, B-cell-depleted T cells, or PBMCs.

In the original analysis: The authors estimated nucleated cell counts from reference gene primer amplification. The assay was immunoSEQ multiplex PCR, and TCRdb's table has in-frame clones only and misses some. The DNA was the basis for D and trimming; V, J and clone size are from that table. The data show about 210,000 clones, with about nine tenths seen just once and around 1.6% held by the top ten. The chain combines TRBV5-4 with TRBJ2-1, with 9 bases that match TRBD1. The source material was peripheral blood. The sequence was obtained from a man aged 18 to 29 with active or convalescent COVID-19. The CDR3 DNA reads TGTGCCAGCAGCTCGAAGGGACAGGGTAAAAGAAATGAGCAGTTCTTC. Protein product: CASSSKGQGKRNEQFF.